The rows below give T cell receptor beta chains drawn from one sample of a study of shared clonotypes between healthy human individuals. Profiling relied on immunoSEQ multiplex PCR, and the TCRdb table lists in-frame clones only, not all of them. The data hold roughly 680,000 clones, with 72% observed a single time. The source material was memory CD4+ T cells sorted from blood. The receptors shown here come from a woman in her thirties in good health. CDR3s include the opening cysteine and the closing phenylalanine or tryptophan. D genes are given only for firm matches. Clone size is stated in some rows and not others, as once, few, many or a class when expanded.

j_gene: TRBJ1-5
v_gene: TRBV19
d_gene: NA
len: 13
abundance: few
CDR3aa: CASSSQGPQPQHF
CDR3nt: TGTGCCAGTAGTTCACAGGGACCCCAGCCCCAGCATTTT

j_gene: TRBJ1-2
v_gene: TRBV7-2
d_gene: TRBD1
len: 15
abundance: NA
CDR3aa: CASSLQRDSFDGYTF
CDR3nt: TGTGCCAGCAGCCTGCAAAGGGACAGTTTTGATGGCTACACCTTC

j_gene: TRBJ1-2
v_gene: TRBV29-1
d_gene: NA
len: 13
abundance: NA
CDR3aa: CSVLLGADYGYTF
CDR3nt: TGCAGCGTTCTGCTCGGGGCAGACTATGGCTACACCTTC

j_gene: TRBJ2-1
v_gene: TRBV5-1
d_gene: TRBD1
len: 14
abundance: few
CDR3aa: CASNEKTGADEQFF
CDR3nt: TGCGCCAGTAACGAAAAAACAGGGGCTGATGAGCAGTTCTTC

j_gene: TRBJ2-1
v_gene: TRBV19
d_gene: TRBD2
len: 16
abundance: NA
CDR3aa: CASSQGLAGTSNEQFF
CDR3nt: TGTGCCAGTAGTCAAGGACTAGCGGGCACATCCAATGAGCAGTTCTTC

j_gene: TRBJ2-7
v_gene: TRBV27
d_gene: NA
len: 13
abundance: NA
CDR3aa: CASSLRLNYEQYF
CDR3nt: TGTGCCAGCAGTTTACGACTAAACTACGAGCAGTACTTC

j_gene: TRBJ2-1
v_gene: TRBV18
d_gene: TRBD1
len: 15
abundance: once
CDR3aa: CASSQPGQGADEQFF
CDR3nt: TGTGCCAGCTCACAACCGGGACAGGGGGCCGATGAGCAGTTCTTC

j_gene: TRBJ2-3
v_gene: TRBV18
d_gene: TRBD2
len: 14
abundance: NA
CDR3aa: CASSPGTSLDTQYF
CDR3nt: TGTGCCAGCTCACCCGGGACTAGCTTAGATACGCAGTATTTT

j_gene: TRBJ2-7
v_gene: TRBV7-2
d_gene: NA
len: 13
abundance: NA
CDR3aa: CASSLNPTHEQYF
CDR3nt: TGTGCCAGCAGCTTAAACCCTACTCACGAGCAGTACTTC

j_gene: TRBJ1-5
v_gene: TRBV28
d_gene: NA
len: 14
abundance: NA
CDR3aa: CASRPGYPERPQHF
CDR3nt: TGTGCTTCACGGCCCGGGTATCCCGAACGGCCCCAGCATTTT

j_gene: TRBJ2-2
v_gene: TRBV5-6
d_gene: NA
len: 13
abundance: NA
CDR3aa: CASSLQEPGELFF
CDR3nt: TGTGCCAGCAGCCTACAGGAGCCCGGGGAGCTGTTTTTT

j_gene: TRBJ1-2
v_gene: TRBV6-5
d_gene: NA
len: 15
abundance: NA
CDR3aa: CASSYLPVLRGGYTF
CDR3nt: TGTGCCAGCAGTTACCTCCCGGTCTTAAGGGGTGGCTACACCTTC

j_gene: TRBJ1-5
v_gene: TRBV28
d_gene: NA
len: 12
abundance: NA
CDR3aa: CASRRSNQPQHF
CDR3nt: TGTGCCAGCAGAAGGTCCAATCAGCCCCAGCATTTT

j_gene: TRBJ2-5
v_gene: TRBV20-1
d_gene: NA
len: 11
abundance: NA
CDR3aa: CSLEGRETQYF
CDR3nt: TGCAGTCTAGAGGGAAGGGAGACCCAGTACTTC

j_gene: TRBJ2-6
v_gene: TRBV6-5
d_gene: NA
len: 14
abundance: few
CDR3aa: CASSPFAGANVLTF
CDR3nt: TGTGCCAGCAGCCCATTCGCAGGGGCCAACGTCCTGACTTTC

j_gene: TRBJ1-4
v_gene: TRBV28
d_gene: NA
len: 14
abundance: NA
CDR3aa: CASRTGRTNEKLFF
CDR3nt: TGTGCCAGCAGAACAGGGAGGACTAATGAAAAACTGTTTTTT

j_gene: TRBJ2-7
v_gene: TRBV6-6
d_gene: NA
len: 15
abundance: NA
CDR3aa: CASSYSLKGAYEQYF
CDR3nt: TGTGCCAGCAGTTACTCCCTGAAGGGCGCCTACGAGCAGTACTTC

j_gene: TRBJ2-5
v_gene: TRBV19
d_gene: NA
len: 13
abundance: NA
CDR3aa: CASSYGREETQYF
CDR3nt: TGTGCCAGTAGTTATGGACGGGAAGAGACCCAGTACTTC

j_gene: TRBJ1-1
v_gene: TRBV2
d_gene: NA
len: 14
abundance: NA
CDR3aa: CASSGTGGGREAFF
CDR3nt: TGTGCCAGCAGTGGGACGGGCGGTGGGAGAGAAGCTTTCTTT

j_gene: TRBJ2-1
v_gene: TRBV11-2
d_gene: NA
len: 14
abundance: NA
CDR3aa: CASSLGGKRNEQFF
CDR3nt: TGTGCCAGCAGCTTGGGCGGGAAGAGGAATGAGCAGTTCTTC

j_gene: TRBJ1-1
v_gene: TRBV28
d_gene: NA
len: 15
abundance: few
CDR3aa: CASSLRTDTNTEAFF
CDR3nt: TGTGCCAGCAGTTTAAGGACAGATACGAACACTGAAGCTTTCTTT

j_gene: TRBJ1-3
v_gene: TRBV29-1
d_gene: NA
len: 14
abundance: NA
CDR3aa: CSVTSGFSGNTIYF
CDR3nt: TGCAGCGTTACCTCCGGGTTCTCTGGAAACACCATATATTTT

j_gene: TRBJ2-1
v_gene: TRBV6-5
d_gene: TRBD2
len: 16
abundance: NA
CDR3aa: CASSFGGWASGSEQFF
CDR3nt: TGTGCCAGCAGTTTCGGGGGCTGGGCTAGCGGGTCTGAGCAGTTCTTC

j_gene: TRBJ1-4
v_gene: TRBV7-9
d_gene: NA
len: 14
abundance: few
CDR3aa: CASSLLGNDEKLFF
CDR3nt: TGTGCCAGCAGCTTACTGGGTAACGATGAAAAACTGTTTTTT

j_gene: TRBJ2-1
v_gene: TRBV28
d_gene: NA
len: 15
abundance: NA
CDR3aa: CASSFGQGSYNEQFF
CDR3nt: TGTGCCAGCAGTTTTGGGCAAGGGTCCTACAATGAGCAGTTCTTC

j_gene: TRBJ2-5
v_gene: TRBV7-9
d_gene: NA
len: 13
abundance: NA
CDR3aa: CASSQQSTETQYF
CDR3nt: TGTGCCAGCAGCCAACAGAGTACAGAGACCCAGTACTTC

j_gene: TRBJ2-1
v_gene: TRBV4-1
d_gene: TRBD2
len: 19
abundance: NA
CDR3aa: CASSQAVLQREFASNEQFF
CDR3nt: TGCGCCAGCAGCCAAGCCGTACTCCAGCGGGAGTTCGCTTCCAATGAGCAGTTCTTC

j_gene: TRBJ2-3
v_gene: TRBV27
d_gene: NA
len: 14
abundance: NA
CDR3aa: CASSSRVLSDTQYF
CDR3nt: TGTGCCAGCAGTTCCCGGGTTCTATCTGATACGCAGTATTTT

j_gene: TRBJ1-3
v_gene: TRBV5-6
d_gene: NA
len: 14
abundance: NA
CDR3aa: CASSPTRVGNTIYF
CDR3nt: TGTGCCAGCAGCCCTACTAGGGTTGGAAACACCATATATTTT

j_gene: TRBJ2-7
v_gene: TRBV29-1
d_gene: TRBD1
len: 15
abundance: NA
CDR3aa: CSVAQTGTGASEQYF
CDR3nt: TGCAGCGTTGCCCAAACCGGGACAGGGGCGTCCGAGCAGTACTTC

j_gene: TRBJ2-1
v_gene: TRBV2
d_gene: NA
len: 14
abundance: few
CDR3aa: CASREGRGGNEQFF
CDR3nt: TGTGCCAGCAGGGAAGGTAGGGGGGGGAATGAGCAGTTCTTC

j_gene: TRBJ2-1
v_gene: TRBV5-1
d_gene: NA
len: 15
abundance: NA
CDR3aa: CASSADSFSYNEQFF
CDR3nt: TGCGCCAGCAGCGCGGACAGTTTCTCCTACAATGAGCAGTTCTTC

j_gene: TRBJ1-1
v_gene: TRBV5-1
d_gene: TRBD1
len: 13
abundance: NA
CDR3aa: CASSSTGDRRAFF
CDR3nt: TGCGCCAGCAGCTCAACCGGGGACAGAAGAGCTTTCTTT

j_gene: TRBJ2-1
v_gene: TRBV4-1
d_gene: NA
len: 18
abundance: NA
CDR3aa: CASSQERTRLWDYNEQFF
CDR3nt: TGCGCCAGCAGCCAAGAAAGAACGAGACTTTGGGACTACAATGAGCAGTTCTTC